This T cell receptor (beta chain) was captured in a study of cytomegalovirus exposure and HLA in healthy donors. General study findings and limits: Analysis was performed later, and it showed HLA-associated TCR beta chains to be more clonally expanded than equally common others. Solely CMV serostatus was available to characterize immune exposure. The authors later linked a missense DCLRE1C variant to TCR beta V- and J-gene trimming. One cluster of highly shared sequence variants probably arose as a sequencing artifact.

To note about this clone: Its antigen is unknown.

The CDR3 contains 14 residues. V was trimmed by 8 bases and J by 6 bases, leaving 17 bases between them. Germline assignment: CDR1 MDHEN and CDR2 SYDVKM. 60 Vbeta and 13 Jbeta primers were used in PCR. The method was immunoSEQ multiplex PCR; TCRdb's version includes in-frame clones alone and lacks a portion of them. The sample has under 200,000 clones, 75% seen once. What was sequenced was PBMCs. This sequence joins TRBV28 and TRBJ2-1; weak D call: TRBD2 (6 bases). The sequence was collected from a woman in her forties in good health and CMV-seropositive. The CDR3 sequence is CASYGLGGVNEQFF. The DNA of the CDR3 is TGTGCCAGCTACGGCTTGGGAGGTGTCAATGAGCAGTTCTTC.